The rows below give T cell receptor beta chains drawn from one sample of a study of blood T cell repertoires in COVID-19. Repertoires were generated with immunoSEQ multiplex PCR, while TCRdb's copy carries only in-frame clones and drops some. The table records hundreds of thousands of clones, about 90% of them present only once. Sequencing was carried out using peripheral blood. These receptors were collected from a man in his forties with acute or convalescent COVID-19. The CDR3 runs from the conserved cysteine through the conserved F or W. D genes are given only for firm matches. The listing skips clone size in some rows; elsewhere it reads once, few, many or a size class.

clone_size	v_call	j_call	d_call	cdr3_nt	cdr3_aa
-	TRBV19	TRBJ1-2	-	TGTGCCAGTACTCCAACCTTCGAGGGTGGCTACACCTTC	CASTPTFEGGYTF
-	TRBV5-1	TRBJ2-5	TRBD1	TGCGCCAGCAGCCCGGACAGGGGACAAGAGACCCAGTACTTC	CASSPDRGQETQYF
-	TRBV11-2	TRBJ1-1	TRBD1	TGTGCCAGCAGCTTAAACCAGGGGGCGCACACTGAAGCTTTCTTT	CASSLNQGAHTEAFF
-	TRBV7-2	TRBJ1-6	TRBD1	TGTGCCAGCAGCCGGGACAGGATGAATTCACCCCTCCACTTT	CASSRDRMNSPLHF
-	TRBV19	TRBJ1-2	TRBD1	TGTGCCAGTAGTAGGCAGGGGGATTATGGCTACACCTTC	CASSRQGDYGYTF
-	TRBV9	TRBJ2-1	TRBD1	TGTGCCAGCAGCGTAGGAGGCAGGGGGACCCACAATGAGCAGTTCTTC	CASSVGGRGTHNEQFF
-	TRBV7-2	TRBJ2-3	TRBD2	TGTGCCAGCAGCTTCTTTAGCGGGGGGGAGCATACGCAGTATTTT	CASSFFSGGEHTQYF
-	TRBV5-1	TRBJ2-2	TRBD2	TGCGCCAGCAGCCCGGGGACACTAGCGGCCCTGAACACCGGGGAGCTGTTTTTT	CASSPGTLAALNTGELFF
-	TRBV4-1	TRBJ2-3	-	TGCGCCAGCAGCCAAGATCCAGGGGCTAGCACAGATACGCAGTATTTT	CASSQDPGASTDTQYF
-	TRBV9	TRBJ2-1	TRBD1	TGTGCCAGCAGTCAGGGACAGGGTCTAACCTATGAGCAGTTCTTC	CASSQGQGLTYEQFF
-	TRBV5-1	TRBJ1-2	TRBD1	TGCGCCAGCAGCCTACCGACAGGGGGGGGTTATGGCTACACCTTC	CASSLPTGGGYGYTF
once	TRBV7-3	TRBJ2-7	TRBD1	TGTGCCAGCAGCCTCTCCGGGACAGGGGTCCACGAGCAGTACTTC	CASSLSGTGVHEQYF
-	TRBV10-3	TRBJ2-7	TRBD1	TGTGCCATGCAACAGGGGAATGCCTACGAGCAGTACTTC	CAMQQGNAYEQYF
-	TRBV28	TRBJ2-7	TRBD1	TGTGCCAGCAGCGACCGACCGGGACAGGGGGCGGAGGAGCAGTACTTC	CASSDRPGQGAEEQYF
-	TRBV2	TRBJ1-2	-	TGTGCCAGCACTATCCGAGCTAACTATGGCTACACCTTC	CASTIRANYGYTF
-	TRBV19	TRBJ1-5	TRBD1	TGTGCCAGTAGTCATTGGGCGGGGGACAGGGCGGTCATGAGCAATCAGCCCCAGCATTTT	CASSHWAGDRAVMSNQPQHF
once	TRBV18	TRBJ1-2	TRBD1	TGTGCCAGCTCACCAACCGGGACAGGGGGTTATAACTATGGCTACACCTTC	CASSPTGTGGYNYGYTF
-	TRBV18	TRBJ1-1	-	TGTGCCAGCTCAAACAGAGGGACTGAAGCTTTCTTT	CASSNRGTEAFF
-	TRBV4-3	TRBJ1-5	-	TGCGCCAGCAGCCAAGTCGGCAGGGTAGATCAGCCCCAGCATTTT	CASSQVGRVDQPQHF
once	TRBV12-3/TRBV12-4	TRBJ2-2	-	TGTGCCAGCAGGCAGGACACCGGGGAGCTGTTTTTT	CASRQDTGELFF
once	TRBV24-1	TRBJ1-2	-	TGTGCCACCAGTGAAACAGACGACTATGGCTACACCTTC	CATSETDDYGYTF
-	TRBV12-3/TRBV12-4	TRBJ2-7	-	TGTGCCAGCAGTTTATTCCTCTACGAGCAGTACTTC	CASSLFLYEQYF
-	TRBV13	TRBJ1-1	-	TGTGCCAGCAGCTTATCGACTCTTGAAGCTTTCTTT	CASSLSTLEAFF
-	TRBV30	TRBJ2-2	-	TGTGCCTGGGGGGACACGAACACCGGGGAGCTGTTTTTT	CAWGDTNTGELFF
-	TRBV15	TRBJ2-1	TRBD2	TGTGCCACCAGCCGCAGACTAGCGGGGTACAATGAGCAGTTCTTC	CATSRRLAGYNEQFF
-	TRBV14	TRBJ2-1	TRBD1	TGTGCCAGCAGCCAAGATTTACTCCGGGACAGGGATGATGAGCAGTTCTTC	CASSQDLLRDRDDEQFF